Following are 21 T cell receptor beta chains from one sample sequenced in a study of blood T cell repertoires in COVID-19. TCRdb's copy holds only in-frame clones and misses some; the assay was immunoSEQ multiplex PCR. Of around 420,000 clones in the sample, nearly 90% were seen once. Input material: PBMCs or T cells enriched from blood (not recorded which). Receptor source: a woman in her thirties or forties with acute COVID-19.

The chain combines TRBV5-6 with TRBJ1-5; 9 bases line up with TRBD1. Per germline, CDR1 SGHDT and CDR2 YYEEEE. V shed 4 bases and J 7 bases; nucleotides not matched to a gene: 9. The CDR3 length is 15 residues. CDR3 region: CASSLGQGLRQPQHF. CDR3 nucleotides: TGTGCCAGCAGCCTGGGACAGGGTCTGCGGCAGCCCCAGCATTTT.

The rearrangement joins TRBV10-3 to TRBJ1-5, with unresolved D. V gave up 3 bases and J gave up 6 bases, with 12 bases separating them. The CDR3 spans 14 residues. Per germline, CDR1 ENHRY and CDR2 SYGVKD. CDR3 nucleotide sequence: TGTGCCATCAGTGACGACGGAGGTGGTCAGCCCCAGCATTTT. This translates into CAISDDGGGQPQHF.

This chain uses TRBV3-1 (or the pseudogene TRBV3-2) with TRBJ1-2, with TRBD1 matching 7 bases. The CDR3 extends over 14 amino acids. Trimming removed 5 bases from V and 4 bases from J; junction bases left unmatched: 7. Germline values: CDR1 LGHDT, CDR2 YNNKEL (reference sequence). The CDR3, as DNA: TGTGCCAGCAGCAGCGAAGGACAGGTCTATGGCTACACCTTC. It specifies CASSSEGQVYGYTF.

The table lists this clone with a count of one. The chain uses TRBV10-3 and TRBJ1-1; no firm D call. This CDR3 has 15 residues. From germline, CDR1 is ENHRY and CDR2 SYGVKD. Between the trimmed V and J ends, which lost 4 bases and 0 bases, there was a span of 12 bases. CDR3 sequence reads: CAISGSSTLNTEAFF. CDR3 nucleotide sequence: TGTGCCATCAGTGGGTCCTCCACACTGAACACTGAAGCTTTCTTT.

J is TRBJ1-5 and V is TRBV7-8, with D perhaps matching TRBD1 (6 bases). The V end lost 5 bases, the J end lost 5 bases, and 31 bases lay between the germline ends. Germline lookup yields CDR1 SGHVS and CDR2 FQNEAQ. The CDR3 spans 20 residues. The chain's CDR3 is CASSLSIPTYRTGRDQPQHF. The DNA for the CDR3 is TGTGCCAGCAGCCTATCGATACCCACATACCGCACAGGGAGAGATCAGCCCCAGCATTTT.

This clone was counted a single time. The chain links TRBV19 to TRBJ1-3; D might be TRBD1 (6 bases). Trimming removed 4 bases from V and 1 base from J, with 11 bases in between. The germline CDR1 and CDR2 sequences are LNHDA and SQIVND (reference sequence). CDR3 length: 15 residues. The CDR3 sequence: CASSTTGWSGNTIYF. In nucleotides, the CDR3 is TGTGCCAGTAGTACTACAGGGTGGTCTGGAAACACCATATATTTT.

This chain links TRBV7-8 with TRBJ1-6, with 7 bases aligning to TRBD1. V was clipped by 5 bases and J by 10 bases; unmatched bases: 11. The CDR3 contains 15 residues. Germline V CDR1 and CDR2: SGHVS, FQNEAQ. The CDR3 region is CASSPMLGGGSPLHF. The CDR3 nucleotides are TGTGCCAGCAGCCCGATGTTAGGGGGCGGATCACCCCTCCACTTT.

This rearrangement joins TRBV5-1 to TRBJ1-4; maybe TRBD1 (6 bases). The CDR3 is made up of 15 amino acids. The germline gives CDR1 SGHRS, CDR2 YFSETQ. Trimming pared 0 bases from V and 6 bases from J, leaving 12 bases between. CDR3 in amino acids: CASSLGDRSHEKLFF. Here the CDR3 DNA reads TGCGCCAGCAGCTTGGGTGACAGGAGTCATGAAAAACTGTTTTTT.

V gene TRBV5-1 combines with J gene TRBJ2-3; TRBD2 aligns across 11 bases. Germline V gene sequence: CDR1 SGHRS, CDR2 YFSETQ. V trimming: 0 bases; J trimming: 2 bases; junction bases outside the gene matches: 8. The CDR3 sequence is 18 residues long. In nucleotides, the CDR3 is TGCGCCAGCAGCTTGGAGCTAGCGGGGGGATCTAACACAGATACGCAGTATTTT. Amino acid sequence: CASSLELAGGSNTDTQYF.

V and J are TRBV6-5 and TRBJ2-7; D might be TRBD1 (5 bases). The CDR3 spans 15 residues. V dropped 6 bases and J dropped 0 bases, with 15 bases sitting between them. Germline assignment: CDR1 MNHEY and CDR2 SVGAGI. The CDR3 bases are TGTGCCAGCAGCTCAACAGGATCCGGCTCCTACGAGCAGTACTTC. It is translated as CASSSTGSGSYEQYF.

The chain carries TRBV29-1 and TRBJ1-2; unclear D gene. This CDR3 region has 12 residues. Germline CDR1 reads SQVTM; CDR2 reads ANQGSEA. V was trimmed by 3 bases and J by 6 bases, leaving 11 bases between them. For the CDR3, the DNA is TGCAGCGTTGACAGGTCTTATGATGGCTACACCTTC. Translated, it gives CSVDRSYDGYTF.

This sequence joins TRBV6-5 and TRBJ2-7; 11 bases line up with TRBD2. V lost 7 bases and J lost 1; bases outside the gene matches: 3. Germline V gene lookup returns CDR1 MNHEY and CDR2 SVGAGI. This CDR3 spans 14 amino acids. The CDR3 reads CASKRLAGSYEQYF. The CDR3 DNA follows: TGTGCCAGCAAGAGACTAGCGGGGTCCTACGAGCAGTACTTC.

This chain uses TRBV30 with TRBJ2-2; no firm D call. The CDR3 covers 10 residues. Germline assignment: CDR1 GTSNPN and CDR2 SVGIG (reference sequence). With 4 bases removed from V and 8 bases from J, the gap between germline ends came to 5 bases. The CDR3 DNA sequence: TGTGCCTGGAACTCAGGGGAGCTGTTTTTT. This encodes CAWNSGELFF.

This chain joins TRBV9 and TRBJ1-6; D is possibly TRBD1 (6 bases). Germline V gives CDR1 SGDLS, CDR2 YYNGEE. V lost 0 bases and J 8 bases, leaving 18 bases between the germline ends. The CDR3 totals 17 residues. The CDR3 sequence: CASSVEGVGTLDSPLHF. The CDR3 DNA follows: TGTGCCAGCAGCGTAGAGGGGGTGGGGACACTCGATTCACCCCTCCACTTT.

This sequence joins TRBV7-9 and TRBJ2-7; D possibly corresponds to TRBD1 (5 bases). The CDR3 is 16 residues long. V gave up 5 bases and J gave up 2 bases, with 19 bases separating them. CDR1 SEHNR and CDR2 FQNEAQ come from the germline V gene (reference sequence). The CDR3: CASSPLQTAATYEQYF. The CDR3 DNA sequence: TGTGCCAGCAGCCCACTACAGACAGCAGCAACCTACGAGCAGTACTTC.

The chain couples TRBV2 to TRBJ2-5; 7 positions match TRBD1. The CDR3 is 14 amino acids. Germline V lookup: CDR1 SNHLY, CDR2 FYNNEI. The J segment lost 1 base and the V segment lost 4 bases, leaving 3 bases of the junction unmatched. CDR3 amino acids: CASSVNRGQETQYF. CDR3 bases: TGTGCCAGCAGTGTAAACAGGGGCCAAGAGACCCAGTACTTC.

This clone occurred once. This chain connects TRBV5-4 to TRBJ2-2; 9 bases agree with TRBD2. From germline, CDR1 is SGHNT and CDR2 YYREEE (reference sequence). The junction had 2 bases not matched to a gene; V was cut back by 0 bases and J by 2 bases. The CDR3 contains 16 residues. The CDR3 loop is CASSLGLAENTGELFF. Written as DNA, the CDR3 is TGTGCCAGCAGCTTGGGACTAGCGGAAAACACCGGGGAGCTGTTTTTT. Supplemented by reference TRBV5-4 and TRBJ2-2, the full variable domain reads ETGVTQSPTHLIKTRGQQVTLRCSSQSGHNTVSWYQQALGQGPQFIFQYYREEENGRGNFPPRFSGLQFPNYSSELNVNALELDDSALYLCASSLGLAENTGELFFGEGSRLTVL.

The chain recombines TRBV11-2 with TRBJ1-6; TRBD1 aligns across 8 bases. With 4 bases clipped from V and 14 bases from J, the junction kept 7 bases outside the gene matches. This CDR3 is 13 amino acids long. The germline V gene has CDR1 SGHAT and CDR2 FQNNGV. The CDR3 DNA is TGTGCCAGCAGCTCGTTAGACAGGGGATCCCTCCACTTT. It encodes CASSSLDRGSLHF.

This clone was detected only once. The rearrangement uses TRBV7-2 and TRBJ1-1; D not certain. The CDR3 has 15 residues. Germline V CDR1 and CDR2: SGHTA, FQGNSA. Trimming shortened V by 4 bases and J by 1 base, and 13 bases separated the two germline ends. DNA of the CDR3: TGTGCCAGCAGCTCCCCAGTGAAACCGAACACTGAAGCTTTCTTT. Protein sequence: CASSSPVKPNTEAFF.

The CDR3 bases are TGTGCCAGCAGCTTACTTAAAGGGGCCGGCAATGAGCAGTTCTTC. This encodes CASSLLKGAGNEQFF. This chain joins TRBV7-2 and TRBJ2-1, with D perhaps matching TRBD1 (5 bases). Trimming removed 2 bases from V and 6 bases from J, with 14 bases in between. CDR3 length equals 15 residues. In germline, CDR1 is SGHTA, CDR2 FQGNSA.

The V call is TRBV10-3, the J call TRBJ1-1; maybe TRBD1 (5 bases). Per the germline V gene, CDR1 is ENHRY and CDR2 is SYGVKD. The CDR3 is made up of 13 amino acids. V was clipped by 0 bases and J by 10 bases, with 12 bases between them. The CDR3 loop is CAISESEGRGAFF. CDR3 nucleotide sequence: TGTGCCATCAGTGAGTCTGAAGGGAGGGGAGCTTTCTTT.